Below, 9 T cell receptor beta chains from the same sample are listed, as sequenced in a study of cytomegalovirus exposure and HLA in healthy donors. The PCR made use of 60 Vbeta and 13 Jbeta primers. The method was immunoSEQ multiplex PCR; TCRdb's version includes in-frame clones alone and lacks a portion of them. This sample carries about 200,000 clones, around 83% of them seen once, and the ten largest clones take about 1.4%. Material: PBMCs. The source of these receptors is a girl between 10 and 17 years old in good health and CMV-seronegative.

The chain uses TRBV23-1 and TRBJ2-7; TRBD1 aligns across 7 bases. TRBV23-1 is given ORF status, its function remaining uncertain. The CDR3 covers 16 residues. Trimming removed 2 bases from V and 7 bases from J; junction bases left unmatched: 14. The CDR3, as DNA: TGCGCCAGCAGTCAACCGGCTCGACAGGGCATTTGGGAGCAGTACTTC. It is translated as CASSQPARQGIWEQYF.

The V and J genes are TRBV9 and TRBJ2-3, with TRBD2 matching over 7 bases. With 4 bases clipped from V and 0 bases from J, the junction kept 17 bases outside the gene matches. Per germline, CDR1 SGDLS and CDR2 YYNGEE. CDR3 length equals 19 residues. CDR3 in DNA: TGTGCCAGCAGCCCCCGGTCAGCGGGGACGGCCATTAGCACAGATACGCAGTATTTT. Its protein product is CASSPRSAGTAISTDTQYF. Together with reference TRBV9 and TRBJ2-3, the CDR3 gives the full variable domain: DSGVTQTPKHLITATGQRVTLRCSPRSGDLSVYWYQQSLDQGLQFLIQYYNGEERAKGNILERFSAQQFPDLHSELNLSSLELGDSALYFCASSPRSAGTAISTDTQYFGPGTRLTVL.

The chain combines TRBV9 with TRBJ1-6; D may be TRBD1 (5 bases). The CDR3 extends over 16 amino acids. The germline V gene encodes CDR1 SGDLS and CDR2 YYNGEE. With 3 bases removed from V and 0 bases from J, the gap between germline ends came to 10 bases. The CDR3, as DNA: TGTGCCAGCAGCGCAGGGCAGAGCTCCTATAATTCACCCCTCCACTTT. Translated: CASSAGQSSYNSPLHF.

The chain carries TRBV9 and TRBJ2-6; a possible D gene is TRBD1 (6 bases). Germline V gene lookup returns CDR1 SGDLS and CDR2 YYNGEE. V gave up 0 bases and J gave up 0 bases, with 16 bases separating them. The CDR3 consists of 19 residues. The CDR3 loop is CASSVDRVARNSGANVLTF. The DNA of the CDR3 is TGTGCCAGCAGCGTAGACAGGGTAGCAAGGAACTCTGGGGCCAACGTCCTGACTTTC.

A single count supports this clone. The chain recombines TRBV27 with TRBJ2-7, with D perhaps matching TRBD2 (5 bases). The length of the CDR3 is 13 residues. V gave up 5 bases and J gave up 1 base, with 9 bases separating them. The germline CDR1 and CDR2 sequences are MNHEY and SMNVEV (reference sequence). The CDR3 reads CASSPGLSYEQYF. The CDR3 region has the DNA TGTGCCAGCAGTCCAGGACTTTCCTACGAGCAGTACTTC.

This clone was counted a few times. The chain carries TRBV5-5 and TRBJ1-1, with D perhaps TRBD1 (5 bases). The germline V gene has CDR1 SGHKS and CDR2 YYEKEE (reference sequence). V was trimmed by 1 base and J by 3 bases, leaving 7 bases between them. The CDR3 extends over 13 amino acids. The CDR3 coding sequence is TGTGCCAGCAGCTTGACAGGTGACACTGAAGCTTTCTTT. It translates to CASSLTGDTEAFF.

The V and J genes are TRBV19 and TRBJ1-1; D call uncertain. Germline V lookup: CDR1 LNHDA, CDR2 SQIVND (reference sequence). V lost 5 bases, J lost 4 bases, and 5 bases lay in between. The CDR3 has 11 amino acids. The CDR3 nucleotides are TGTGCCAGTAGTTCATTCACTGAAGCTTTCTTT. The encoded protein is CASSSFTEAFF.

This chain uses TRBV2 with TRBJ1-2, with D possibly being TRBD1 (5 bases). CDR3 length: 12 residues. Germline assignment: CDR1 SNHLY and CDR2 FYNNEI. V was cut by 4 bases and J by 4 bases, with 7 bases left in between. CDR3 in DNA: TGTGCCAGCAGTGCGGACACCTATGGCTACACCTTC. Its translation: CASSADTYGYTF.

This rearrangement joins TRBV7-8 to TRBJ1-2; D call uncertain. The CDR3 consists of 15 residues. From germline, CDR1 is SGHVS and CDR2 FQNEAQ. V dropped 5 bases and J dropped 4 bases, with 17 bases sitting between them. The CDR3 loop is CASSLTTESGYGYTF. CDR3 nucleotide sequence: TGTGCCAGCAGCCTGACGACTGAATCCGGCTATGGCTACACCTTC.